Listed below are T cell receptor beta chains from one sample, sequenced in a study of vaccination effects on CD4 cells after COVID-19. The antigens these receptors bind are not known. Only in-frame clones appear in the TCRdb table, and some are missing; sequencing was by immunoSEQ multiplex PCR. The repertoire holds about 73,000 clones, around 69% seen once, with roughly 2.3% in the top ten. The sequences come from CD4+ T cells from PBMCs cultured without peptide, collected after COVID-19 vaccination. These receptors originate from a human donor who received a COVID-19 vaccine. Each CDR3 is given with its conserved first and last residue. Each record gives: D gene, J gene, clone size, V gene, CDR3 length, CDR3 protein, CDR3 DNA. A D gene is named only where the DNA matches it firmly. Size tells how often a clone was seen (once, few, many) or the class of an expanded clone, and some rows leave it out.

d_call: -; j_call: TRBJ2-1; clone_size: -; v_call: TRBV6-4; cdr3_length: 15; cdr3_aa: CASSVTWTMPNEQFF; cdr3_nt: TGTGCCAGCAGTGTAACGTGGACCATGCCTAATGAGCAGTTCTTC
d_call: -; j_call: TRBJ1-3; clone_size: -; v_call: TRBV6-6; cdr3_length: 14; cdr3_aa: CASSPLNAGNTIYF; cdr3_nt: TGTGCCAGCAGCCCCCTCAATGCTGGAAACACCATATATTTT
d_call: TRBD1; j_call: TRBJ1-2; clone_size: -; v_call: TRBV7-2; cdr3_length: 16; cdr3_aa: CASSSPLGQGNYGYTF; cdr3_nt: TGTGCCAGCAGCTCACCCCTGGGACAGGGGAACTATGGCTACACCTTC
d_call: TRBD1; j_call: TRBJ2-2; clone_size: -; v_call: TRBV6-5; cdr3_length: 15; cdr3_aa: CASSRDRAYSGELFF; cdr3_nt: TGTGCCAGCAGCCGGGACAGGGCATATTCCGGGGAGCTGTTTTTT
d_call: -; j_call: TRBJ2-2; clone_size: -; v_call: TRBV3-1/TRBV3-2; cdr3_length: 16; cdr3_aa: CASSPLEGWVTGELFF; cdr3_nt: TGTGCCAGCAGCCCCCTCGAGGGTTGGGTCACCGGGGAGCTGTTTTTT
d_call: TRBD1; j_call: TRBJ1-2; clone_size: -; v_call: TRBV24-1; cdr3_length: 14; cdr3_aa: CATSARQGSYGYTF; cdr3_nt: TGTGCCACCAGTGCCCGACAGGGTTCCTATGGCTACACCTTC
d_call: -; j_call: TRBJ1-5; clone_size: -; v_call: TRBV19; cdr3_length: 13; cdr3_aa: CASSTPRMQPQHF; cdr3_nt: TGTGCCAGTAGTACCCCTCGGATGCAGCCCCAGCATTTT
d_call: TRBD1; j_call: TRBJ2-4; clone_size: few; v_call: TRBV5-4; cdr3_length: 16; cdr3_aa: CASSPGQDLAKNIQYF; cdr3_nt: TGTGCCAGCAGCCCTGGACAGGACCTAGCCAAAAACATTCAGTACTTC
d_call: -; j_call: TRBJ1-2; clone_size: -; v_call: TRBV19; cdr3_length: 10; cdr3_aa: CASSDTGYTF; cdr3_nt: TGTGCCAGTAGTGACACGGGCTACACCTTC
d_call: TRBD1; j_call: TRBJ1-2; clone_size: -; v_call: TRBV28; cdr3_length: 14; cdr3_aa: CASSLLTGGYGYTF; cdr3_nt: TGTGCCAGCAGTTTATTGACAGGGGGCTATGGCTACACCTTC
d_call: TRBD1; j_call: TRBJ1-2; clone_size: -; v_call: TRBV2; cdr3_length: 14; cdr3_aa: CASSEGQGGYGYTF; cdr3_nt: TGTGCCAGCAGTGAAGGGCAGGGGGGCTATGGCTACACCTTC
d_call: -; j_call: TRBJ2-1; clone_size: -; v_call: TRBV5-1; cdr3_length: 23; cdr3_aa: CASSSTGQGALAGGPSSYNEQFF; cdr3_nt: TGCGCCAGCAGCTCGACGGGACAGGGGGCCTTAGCGGGGGGGCCGAGCTCCTACAATGAGCAGTTCTTC
d_call: -; j_call: TRBJ2-2; clone_size: few; v_call: TRBV7-3; cdr3_length: 15; cdr3_aa: CASSASTSFTGELFF; cdr3_nt: TGTGCCAGCAGCGCATCAACGTCCTTCACCGGGGAGCTGTTTTTT
d_call: -; j_call: TRBJ1-2; clone_size: -; v_call: TRBV2; cdr3_length: 14; cdr3_aa: CASSAAGAAYGYTF; cdr3_nt: TGTGCCAGCAGTGCCGCCGGAGCCGCCTATGGCTACACCTTC